The entry that follows covers one T cell receptor (beta chain) sequence. What antigen it recognizes has not been identified. No much larger clonotype is one base removed from it; base qualities were not supplied. Library prep was done by the immunoSEQ multiplex PCR assay. TCRdb retrieved this table from immuneACCESS and kept in-frame rearrangements only. Not all clones are present; in checked studies, unresolved V genes account for under half, and no reason is known for the remainder. The sample contains roughly 25,000 clones, 80% to 90% of them found a single time. Of the sample, roughly 9% is held by the ten largest clones. These data come from a study of preoperative IRX-2 immunotherapy in early breast cancer (dated 2019 in TCRdb). The treatment or condition tag for this specimen amounts to: preoperative locoregional IRX-2 cytokine immunotherapy. The samples were obtained from a phase Ib study that tested preoperative, locoregional IRX-2 cytokine immunotherapy meant to prime immune responses. The donors were early-stage breast cancer patients who were given IRX-2 prior to surgery.

Trimming removed 4 bases from V and 7 bases from J, leaving 13 bases between the germline ends. CDR1 and CDR2, looked up from the germline V gene, are ENHRY and SYGVKD. Inclusive of the bounding cysteine and phenylalanine, the CDR3 is 14 residues long. Only the CDR3 DNA stays, 42 bases, in frame from base 1. This chain is built from TRBV10-3 and TRBJ2-2, with no confidently assigned D gene. The material sequenced was tumor tissue, taken after IRX-2 immunotherapy. This clonotype originated in a human donor with breast cancer. The DNA sequence reads TGTGCCATCAGTGGTCTAGAATTGGGCGGGGAGCTGTTTTTT. Its amino acids are CAISGLELGGELFF.